This TCR beta chain stems from a study of T cell responses to AZD1222 COVID-19 vaccine. Some clones are missing from TCRdb's copy, which holds only in-frame ones; the method was immunoSEQ multiplex PCR. The repertoire holds 130,000 to 150,000 clones, with approximately 89% as singletons. The TCR comes from an adult in good health. This sample comprised peripheral blood, obtained on day 0 of MenACWY control vaccination.

The CDR3 DNA sequence: TGTGCCAGCTCTCAAACTAGCGGGAGAGACAATGAGCAGTTCTTC. This codes for CASSQTSGRDNEQFF. The chain links TRBV18 to TRBJ2-1, with 11 bases lining up with TRBD2. The CDR3 is 15 amino acids. Germline trimming cut 6 bases from V and 5 bases from J; bases unmatched to any gene: 6. Germline V gives CDR1 KGHSH, CDR2 LQKENI.